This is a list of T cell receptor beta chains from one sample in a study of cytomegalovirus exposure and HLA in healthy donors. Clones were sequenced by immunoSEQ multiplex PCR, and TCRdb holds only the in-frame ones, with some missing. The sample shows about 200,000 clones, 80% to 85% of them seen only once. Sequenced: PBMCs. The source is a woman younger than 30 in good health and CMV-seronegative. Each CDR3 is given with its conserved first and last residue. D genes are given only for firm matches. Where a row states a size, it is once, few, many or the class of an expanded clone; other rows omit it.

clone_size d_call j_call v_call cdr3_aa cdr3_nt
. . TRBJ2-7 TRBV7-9 CASSLAGAYEQYF TGTGCCAGCAGCTTAGCGGGAGCCTACGAGCAGTACTTC
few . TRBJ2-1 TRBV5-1 CASSYSPTGGNEQFF TGCGCCAGCAGCTACAGTCCGACAGGAGGCAATGAGCAGTTCTTC
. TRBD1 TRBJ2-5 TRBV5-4 CASSRDRVETQYF TGTGCCAGCAGCCGCGACAGGGTAGAGACCCAGTACTTC
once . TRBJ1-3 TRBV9 CASSVEQVSGNTIYF TGTGCCAGCAGCGTCGAACAGGTCTCTGGAAACACCATATATTTT
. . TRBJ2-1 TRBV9 CASSRAQGTGEQFF TGTGCCAGCAGCCGAGCACAGGGAACAGGTGAGCAGTTCTTC
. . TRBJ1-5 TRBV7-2 CASSLNGQLPNQPQHF TGTGCCAGCAGCTTGAACGGACAGCTCCCTAATCAGCCCCAGCATTTT
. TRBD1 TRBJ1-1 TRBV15 CATTWGGQGNTEAFF TGTGCCACCACCTGGGGGGGACAGGGGAACACTGAAGCTTTCTTT
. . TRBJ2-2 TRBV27 CASSLRAGSNTGELFF TGTGCCAGCAGTTTACGCGCAGGATCGAACACCGGGGAGCTGTTTTTT
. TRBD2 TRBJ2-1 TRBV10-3 CAISEGLALWQFF TGTGCCATCAGCGAAGGACTAGCCTTATGGCAGTTCTTC
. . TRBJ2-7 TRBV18 CASSPETSSYEQYF TGTGCCAGCTCCCCAGAGACTTCATCCTACGAGCAGTACTTC
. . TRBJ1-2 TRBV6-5 CASSYSIKGVKDGYTF TGTGCCAGCAGTTACTCGATTAAAGGAGTAAAGGATGGCTACACCTTC
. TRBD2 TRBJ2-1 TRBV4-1 CASSKGTSGSNEQFF TGCGCCAGCAGCAAGGGGACTAGCGGGAGCAATGAGCAGTTCTTC
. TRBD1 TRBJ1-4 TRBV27 CASSLTGTGIEKLFF TGTGCCAGCAGTTTAACCGGGACAGGGATTGAAAAACTGTTTTTT
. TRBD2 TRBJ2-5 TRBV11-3 CASSLKAGGSQTQYF TGTGCCAGCAGCTTAAAAGCGGGAGGTTCGCAGACCCAGTACTTC
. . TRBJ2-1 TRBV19 CASSIVGRGYNEQFF TGTGCCAGTAGTATAGTCGGGAGAGGTTACAATGAGCAGTTCTTC
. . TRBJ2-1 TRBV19 CASSPPGGRNEQFF TGTGCCAGTAGTCCCCCAGGAGGGCGGAATGAGCAGTTCTTC
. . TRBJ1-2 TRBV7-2 CASSLPSVGGTYGYTF TGTGCCAGCAGCTTACCGTCCGTGGGAGGAACCTATGGCTACACCTTC
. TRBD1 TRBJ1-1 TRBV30 CAWSDTGAEAFF TGTGCCTGGAGTGATACAGGGGCTGAAGCTTTCTTT
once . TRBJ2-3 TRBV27 CASSSNIDTQYF TGTGCCAGCAGTTCTAATATAGATACGCAGTATTTT
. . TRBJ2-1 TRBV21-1 CASSTGLAGRNEQFF TGTGCCAGCAGCACAGGACTAGCGGGAAGGAATGAGCAGTTCTTC
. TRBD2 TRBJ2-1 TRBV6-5 CASSYFGGGSYNEQFF TGTGCCAGCAGTTACTTCGGGGGGGGGTCCTACAATGAGCAGTTCTTC
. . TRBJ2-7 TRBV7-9 CASRALDEQYF TGTGCCAGCAGGGCCCTCGACGAGCAGTACTTC
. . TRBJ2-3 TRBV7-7 CASSLVPSTWGTDTQYF TGTGCTAGCAGCTTAGTTCCTAGCACTTGGGGCACAGATACGCAGTATTTT
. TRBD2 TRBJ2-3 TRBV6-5 CASGRGGEVGTQYF TGTGCCAGCGGCCGTGGGGGGGAGGTGGGTACGCAGTATTTT
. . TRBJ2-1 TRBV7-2 CATRQSSYNEQFF TGTGCCACAAGACAGTCTTCCTACAATGAGCAGTTCTTC
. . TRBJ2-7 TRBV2 CASRGHLWAGSYEQYF TGTGCCAGCAGGGGACACCTATGGGCCGGATCCTACGAGCAGTACTTC
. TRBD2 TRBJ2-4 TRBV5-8 CASKRGGLTKNIQYF TGTGCCAGCAAACGGGGGGGACTAACCAAAAACATTCAGTACTTC
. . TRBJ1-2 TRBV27 CASKNHEGYNGYTF TGTGCCAGCAAAAACCATGAGGGATACAATGGCTACACCTTC
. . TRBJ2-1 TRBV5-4 CASSPNHNEQFF TGTGCCAGCAGCCCTAACCACAATGAGCAGTTCTTC
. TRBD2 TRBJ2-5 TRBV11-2 CASSLDSTSGKRYQETQYF TGTGCCAGCAGCTTAGATAGCACTAGCGGGAAAAGGTACCAAGAGACCCAGTACTTC
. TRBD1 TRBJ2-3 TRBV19 CASSIRGQITDTQYF TGTGCCAGTAGTATCAGGGGGCAGATCACAGATACGCAGTATTTT
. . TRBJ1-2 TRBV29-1 CSVAVNYGYTF TGCAGCGTGGCCGTCAACTATGGCTACACCTTC
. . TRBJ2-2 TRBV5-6 CASSLTGIGTGELFF TGTGCCAGCAGCTTGACAGGGATCGGCACCGGGGAGCTGTTTTTT
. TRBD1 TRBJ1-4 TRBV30 CAWMVQGAFNEKLFF TGTGCCTGGATGGTACAGGGGGCTTTTAATGAAAAACTGTTTTTT
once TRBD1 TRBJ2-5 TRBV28 CASSPGTAQETQYF TGTGCCAGCAGCCCTGGGACAGCCCAAGAGACCCAGTACTTC
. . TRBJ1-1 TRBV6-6 CASSYSGGAGTEAFF TGTGCCAGCAGTTACTCGGGAGGGGCAGGCACTGAAGCTTTCTTT
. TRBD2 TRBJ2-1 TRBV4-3 CASSVSRTLAGHNEQFF TGCGCCAGCAGCGTATCCCGAACGTTAGCGGGACACAATGAGCAGTTCTTC
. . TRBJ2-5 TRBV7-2 CASSLAETQYF TGTGCCAGCAGCTTGGCAGAGACCCAGTACTTC
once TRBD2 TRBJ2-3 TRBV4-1 CASSQERGGSGRDTQYF TGCGCCAGCAGCCAAGAGCGGGGTGGGAGCGGGAGAGATACGCAGTATTTT
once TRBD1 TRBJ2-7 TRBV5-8 CASSPWDRDNEQYF TGTGCCAGCAGCCCCTGGGACAGGGACAACGAGCAGTACTTC
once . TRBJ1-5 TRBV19 CASSIRGASNQPQHF TGTGCCAGTAGTATAAGGGGTGCTAGCAATCAGCCCCAGCATTTT
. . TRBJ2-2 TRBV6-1 CASRLINTGELFF TGTGCCAGCAGGCTAATAAACACCGGGGAGCTGTTTTTT
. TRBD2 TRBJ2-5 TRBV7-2 CASSLAGTSGSQETQYF TGTGCCAGCAGCTTGGCCGGGACTAGCGGGAGCCAAGAGACCCAGTACTTC
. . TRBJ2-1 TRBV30 CAWSLFRDNEQFF TGTGCCTGGAGCCTATTCAGGGATAATGAGCAGTTCTTC
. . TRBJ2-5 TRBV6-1 CASMGQETQYF TGTGCCAGCATGGGGCAGGAGACCCAGTACTTC
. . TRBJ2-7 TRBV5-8 CASSLAGSSYEQYF TGTGCCAGCAGCTTGGCCGGGTCTTCCTACGAGCAGTACTTC
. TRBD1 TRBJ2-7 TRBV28 CASSTPGRGLYEQYF TGTGCCAGCAGCACCCCGGGCAGGGGGCTTTACGAGCAGTACTTC
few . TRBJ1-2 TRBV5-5 CASSPQSGLANYGYTF TGTGCCAGCAGCCCTCAGAGCGGGTTGGCTAACTATGGCTACACCTTC
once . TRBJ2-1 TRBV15 CATSTRTGNEQFF TGTGCCACCAGCACTCGGACTGGCAATGAGCAGTTCTTC
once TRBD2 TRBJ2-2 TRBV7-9 CSSSTRLAGNTGELFF TGTTCCAGCAGCACCAGACTAGCGGGGAACACCGGGGAGCTGTTTTTT
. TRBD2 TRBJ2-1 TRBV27 CASSLTSGRANEQFF TGTGCCAGCAGTCTAACTAGCGGGAGGGCCAATGAGCAGTTCTTC
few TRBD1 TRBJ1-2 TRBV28 CASRPRLGQAPIYTF TGTGCCAGCAGGCCGCGCCTCGGACAGGCGCCGATCTACACCTTC
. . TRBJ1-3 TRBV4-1 CASSQESSTGTPRTIYF TGCGCCAGCAGCCAAGAGAGCTCAACAGGGACACCCAGGACCATATATTTT
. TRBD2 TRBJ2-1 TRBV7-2 CASRPTTSGRLAEQFF TGTGCCAGCAGACCTACGACTAGCGGGAGACTTGCTGAGCAGTTCTTC
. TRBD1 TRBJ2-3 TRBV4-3 CASSQNRGHIDTQYF TGCGCCAGCAGCCAGAACAGGGGGCATATCGATACGCAGTATTTT
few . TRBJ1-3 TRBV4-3 CASSQDVPDTIYF TGCGCCAGCAGCCAAGATGTTCCGGACACCATATATTTT
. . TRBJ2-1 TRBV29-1 CSVEDGLLGGEQFF TGCAGCGTTGAAGACGGCCTCCTCGGCGGGGAGCAGTTCTTC
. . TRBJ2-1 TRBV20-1 CSALRGGEQFF TGCAGTGCTCTTCGGGGAGGTGAGCAGTTCTTC
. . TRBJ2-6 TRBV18 CASSPQGNGLSGANVLTF TGTGCCAGCTCACCCCAGGGGAATGGCCTCTCTGGGGCCAACGTCCTGACTTTC